This TCR beta chain is from a study of blood T cell repertoires in COVID-19. Individuals drawn from approximately 26 US areas were roughly 18 to 89 years old. Method: immunoSEQ multiplex PCR; TCRdb's copy keeps in-frame clones and lacks some. The sample has 200,000 to 300,000 clones, about 89% seen once. The CDR3 has 16 residues. CDR1 and CDR2 from the germline V gene are SGHVS and FQNEAQ. V gave up 5 bases and J gave up 4 bases, with 20 bases separating them. Sequencing was done on a sample of PBMCs or T cells enriched from blood (not recorded which). This chain links TRBV7-8 with TRBJ1-1; D gene uncertain. The origin of this receptor is a woman younger than 35 who had recovered from COVID-19. The CDR3 loop reads CASSLTEANWPTEAFF. The CDR3 DNA reads as TGTGCCAGCAGCCTTACAGAAGCCAATTGGCCCACTGAAGCTTTCTTT.